Described below is a single T cell receptor (beta chain) sequence and its context. Its antigen remains unidentified. This sample is drawn from a study of cytomegalovirus exposure and HLA in healthy donors. Whole-study results and caveats: HLA restriction was apparent for most CMV-associated TCR beta chains in a later analysis. Upon later analysis, TCR association rates were observed to vary by HLA locus, being highest for DRB1 and lowest for HLA-C.

V was clipped by 4 bases and J by 5 bases; unmatched bases: 10. The CDR3 is 15 amino acids. Germline-derived CDR1 and CDR2 are SQVTM and ANQGSEA. Use of 60 Vbeta and 13 Jbeta primers characterized the PCR. The method was immunoSEQ multiplex PCR; TCRdb's version includes in-frame clones alone and lacks a portion of them. The profile covers around 130,000 clones, with about 79% appearing a single time and 2.5% to 3% taken by the ten largest. The V and J genes are TRBV29-1 and TRBJ2-5, with 10 bases fitting TRBD2. This receptor was obtained from a woman aged 18 to 35 in good health and CMV-seropositive. The sequenced sample consisted of PBMCs. CDR3 sequence reads: CSVGLAGGLGETQYF. CDR3 nucleotide sequence: TGCAGCGTTGGCTTAGCGGGGGGACTGGGGGAGACCCAGTACTTC.